This T cell receptor beta chain was obtained from a study of T cells in localized non-small cell lung cancer. CDR3 length: 18 residues. V was shortened by 6 bases and J by 3 bases, with 26 bases between the two germline ends. Germline values: CDR1 MDHEN, CDR2 SYDVKM. With regard to this clone: Its antigen is unknown.

Measured with immunoSEQ multiplex PCR; TCRdb has only the in-frame clones, and not every one. Of nearly 15,000 clones listed, around 83% were seen once; the top ten hold roughly 4%. General study points: It was uninvolved adjacent lung that showed the highest T cell clonality, exceeding tumor.

The chain couples TRBV28 to TRBJ1-1, with no clear D. This receptor was taken from a woman between 40 and 69 years old with stage I lung adenocarcinoma. Sequencing was performed on peripheral blood, taken before any cancer treatment. CDR3 loop: CASRPWISVKGWDTEAFF. The CDR3 DNA is TGTGCCAGCAGGCCGTGGATAAGTGTCAAGGGTTGGGACACTGAAGCTTTCTTT.